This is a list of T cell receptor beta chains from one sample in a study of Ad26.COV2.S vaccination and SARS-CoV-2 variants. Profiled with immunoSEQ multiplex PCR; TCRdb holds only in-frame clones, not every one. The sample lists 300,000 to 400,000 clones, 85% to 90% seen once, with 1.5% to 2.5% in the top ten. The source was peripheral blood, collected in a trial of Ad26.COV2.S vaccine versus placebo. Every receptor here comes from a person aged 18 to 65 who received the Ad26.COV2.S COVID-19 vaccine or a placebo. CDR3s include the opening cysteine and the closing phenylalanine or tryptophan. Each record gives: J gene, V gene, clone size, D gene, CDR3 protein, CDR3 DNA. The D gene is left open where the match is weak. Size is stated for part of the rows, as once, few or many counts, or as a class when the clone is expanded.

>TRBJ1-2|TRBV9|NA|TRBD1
CASTKDRGNYGYTF
TGTGCCAGCACCAAGGACAGGGGGAACTATGGCTACACCTTC
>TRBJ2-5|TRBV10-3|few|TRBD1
CAISDVDRGLTRETQYF
TGTGCCATCAGTGACGTAGACAGGGGTTTGACAAGGGAGACCCAGTACTTC
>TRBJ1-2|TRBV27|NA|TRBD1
CASKSQGGRGRLFGYTF
TGTGCCAGCAAGAGTCAGGGGGGCAGGGGGCGGTTATTTGGCTACACCTTC
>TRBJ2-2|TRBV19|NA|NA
CASSVQWGVSGELFF
TGTGCCAGTAGTGTACAATGGGGGGTTTCCGGGGAGCTGTTTTTT
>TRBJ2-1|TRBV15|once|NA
CATSRGAAGVFDEQFF
TGTGCCACCAGCAGAGGGGCCGCCGGGGTTTTCGATGAGCAGTTCTTC
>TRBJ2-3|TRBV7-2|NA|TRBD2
CASSSGTSGFTDTQYF
TGTGCCAGCAGCTCCGGGACTAGCGGGTTCACAGATACGCAGTATTTT
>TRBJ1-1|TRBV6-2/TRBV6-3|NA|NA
CASSYRQVASKQAFF
TGTGCCAGCAGTTACAGGCAGGTAGCCTCGAAGCAAGCTTTCTTT
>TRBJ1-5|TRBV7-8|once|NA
CASSFSSLNNQPQHF
TGTGCCAGCAGCTTCTCGAGCTTAAACAATCAGCCCCAGCATTTT
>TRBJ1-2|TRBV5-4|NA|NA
CASTTLGMANYGYTF
TGTGCCAGCACCACCCTTGGGATGGCTAACTATGGCTACACCTTC
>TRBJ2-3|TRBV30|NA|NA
CAWSVRVSSVRRTDTQYF
TGTGCCTGGAGTGTACGGGTTAGCAGTGTTCGTCGCACAGATACGCAGTATTTT
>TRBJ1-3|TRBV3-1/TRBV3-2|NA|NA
CASSLKGGPGNTIYF
TGTGCCAGCAGCCTTAAGGGTGGACCTGGAAACACCATATATTTT
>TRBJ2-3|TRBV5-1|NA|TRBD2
CASSSGLRTSEKDTQYF
TGCGCCAGCAGCTCAGGGCTGCGGACTAGCGAGAAAGATACGCAGTATTTT
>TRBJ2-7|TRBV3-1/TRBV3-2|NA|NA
CASSQSKTGKSSYEQYF
TGTGCCAGCAGCCAATCTAAGACAGGAAAAAGCTCCTACGAGCAGTACTTC
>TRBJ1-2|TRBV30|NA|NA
CAWSTEWADYGYTF
TGTGCCTGGAGCACCGAGTGGGCAGACTATGGCTACACCTTC
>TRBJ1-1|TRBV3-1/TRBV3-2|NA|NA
CASSQGGHPNTEAFF
TGTGCCAGCAGCCAAGGGGGACACCCGAACACTGAAGCTTTCTTT
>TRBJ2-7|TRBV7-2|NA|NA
CASSQMRGSDYEQYF
TGTGCCAGCAGTCAAATGAGGGGCTCGGACTACGAGCAGTACTTC
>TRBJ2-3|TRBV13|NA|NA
CASSLNRAGGTQYF
TGTGCCAGCAGCCTAAATCGAGCTGGAGGTACGCAGTATTTT
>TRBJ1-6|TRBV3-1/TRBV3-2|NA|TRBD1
CASSQDMGTVYNSPLHF
TGTGCCAGCAGCCAAGATATGGGGACAGTTTATAATTCACCCCTCCACTTT
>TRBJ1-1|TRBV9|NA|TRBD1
CASSPSRDRVDTEAFF
TGTGCCAGCAGCCCAAGCCGGGACAGGGTGGACACTGAAGCTTTCTTT
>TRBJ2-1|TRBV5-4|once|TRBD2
CASTRTSGGGFYNEQFF
TGTGCCAGCACGCGTACTAGCGGGGGGGGCTTCTACAATGAGCAGTTCTTC
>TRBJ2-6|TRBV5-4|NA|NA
CASSLGTGPSGANVLTF
TGTGCCAGCAGCTTGGGTACAGGCCCCTCTGGGGCCAACGTCCTGACTTTC
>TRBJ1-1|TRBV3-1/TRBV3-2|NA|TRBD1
CASSWGQRNTEAFF
TGTGCCAGCAGCTGGGGACAGAGGAACACTGAAGCTTTCTTT
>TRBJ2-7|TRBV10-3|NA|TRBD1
CAIKGQGQDEQYF
TGTGCCATCAAGGGACAGGGCCAAGACGAGCAGTACTTC
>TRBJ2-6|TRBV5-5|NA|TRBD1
CASSTPGGAGANVLTF
TGTGCCAGCAGCACCCCAGGGGGCGCTGGGGCCAACGTCCTGACTTTC
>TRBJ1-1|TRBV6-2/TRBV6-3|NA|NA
CASSYEMSVRMNTEAFF
TGTGCCAGCAGTTACGAGATGTCAGTTAGAATGAACACTGAAGCTTTCTTT
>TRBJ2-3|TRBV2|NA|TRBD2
CASRRTSGVRTDTQYF
TGTGCCAGCAGGCGGACTAGCGGGGTCCGCACAGATACGCAGTATTTT
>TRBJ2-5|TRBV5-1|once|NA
CASSLTGSSTVETQYF
TGCGCCAGCAGCTTGACAGGCTCTAGCACCGTAGAGACCCAGTACTTC
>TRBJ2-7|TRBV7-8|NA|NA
CASRGGTQYEQYF
TGTGCCAGCAGAGGGGGGACCCAATACGAGCAGTACTTC
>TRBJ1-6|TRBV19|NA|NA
CASSIGTDYPPLHF
TGTGCCAGTAGTATCGGGACGGACTACCCACCCCTCCACTTT
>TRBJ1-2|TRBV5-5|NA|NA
CASSLEIRAGGNYGYTF
TGTGCCAGCAGCTTGGAAATTCGGGCAGGTGGGAACTATGGCTACACCTTC
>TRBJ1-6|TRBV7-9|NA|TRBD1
CASSLVGGDRGSPLHF
TGTGCCAGCAGCTTAGTAGGGGGGGACAGGGGTTCACCCCTCCACTTT
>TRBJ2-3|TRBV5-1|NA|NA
CASSPGLKWGTDTQYF
TGCGCCAGCAGCCCGGGACTTAAGTGGGGCACAGATACGCAGTATTTT
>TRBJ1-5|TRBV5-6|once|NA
CASSSADRDISNQPQHF
TGTGCCAGCAGCTCGGCGGACAGAGACATTAGCAATCAGCCCCAGCATTTT
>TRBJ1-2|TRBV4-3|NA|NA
CASSQAGGGGYGYTF
TGCGCCAGCAGCCAAGCCGGAGGGGGTGGCTATGGCTACACCTTC
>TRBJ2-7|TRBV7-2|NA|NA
CASSRTATYEQYF
TGTGCCAGCAGCCGGACAGCTACCTACGAGCAGTACTTC
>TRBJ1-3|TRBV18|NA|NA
CASSPRGNSGNTIYF
TGTGCCAGCTCACCACGGGGGAACTCTGGAAACACCATATATTTT
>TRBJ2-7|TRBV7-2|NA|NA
CASSSPSSYEQYF
TGTGCCAGCAGCTCTCCCAGCTCCTACGAGCAGTACTTC
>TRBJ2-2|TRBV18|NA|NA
CASSPNGGSNTGELFF
TGTGCCAGCTCACCCAATGGGGGCAGCAACACCGGGGAGCTGTTTTTT
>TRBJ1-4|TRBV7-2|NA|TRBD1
CASSSRQGFNEKLFF
TGTGCCAGCAGCTCCAGACAGGGCTTCAATGAAAAACTGTTTTTT
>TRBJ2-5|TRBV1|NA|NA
CTSSPTSGEEQETQYF
TGCACCAGCAGCCCGACGAGCGGCGAAGAACAAGAGACCCAGTACTTC
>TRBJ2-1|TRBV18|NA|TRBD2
CASSPKIAGGSGTYNEQFF
TGTGCCAGCTCACCAAAAATAGCGGGGGGTAGCGGCACCTACAATGAGCAGTTCTTC
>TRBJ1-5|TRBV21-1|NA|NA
CASSIPAGGKSNQPQHF
TGTGCCAGCAGCATCCCCGCGGGGGGAAAAAGCAATCAGCCCCAGCATTTT
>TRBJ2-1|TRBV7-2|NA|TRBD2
CASSSHGLAGAQGGEQFF
TGTGCCAGCAGCTCCCATGGCCTAGCGGGGGCGCAGGGAGGTGAGCAGTTCTTC
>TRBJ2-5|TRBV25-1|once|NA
CASTQLETQYF
TGTGCCAGCACCCAACTAGAGACCCAGTACTTC
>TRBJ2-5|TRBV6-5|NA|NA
CASSADTIQETQYF
TGTGCCAGCAGCGCAGACACTATCCAAGAGACCCAGTACTTC